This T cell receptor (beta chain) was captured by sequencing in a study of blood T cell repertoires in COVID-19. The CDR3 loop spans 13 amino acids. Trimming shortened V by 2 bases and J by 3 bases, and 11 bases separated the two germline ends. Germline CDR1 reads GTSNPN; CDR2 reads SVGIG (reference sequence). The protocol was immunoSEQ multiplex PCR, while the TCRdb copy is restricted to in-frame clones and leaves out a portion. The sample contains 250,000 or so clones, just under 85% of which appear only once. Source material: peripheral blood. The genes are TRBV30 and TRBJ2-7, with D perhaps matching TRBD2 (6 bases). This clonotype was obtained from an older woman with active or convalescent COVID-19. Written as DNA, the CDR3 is TGTGCCTGGAGTCAGCGGGTAAACTACGAGCAGTACTTC. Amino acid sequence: CAWSQRVNYEQYF.